This entry describes one T cell receptor (beta chain). What it binds is unknown. The source of the sample is a study of CD8+CD57+ T cells in acquired aplastic anemia. The wider study: Sorted CD4+ and CD8+ cells yielded roughly 3 ug of DNA on average.

Those patients picked for sequencing had displayed CD8+CD57+ cell expansion on flow cytometry. All patients had severe acquired aplastic anemia. Blood sampling was performed on the patients, and none of them had received therapy by then. Study observations and caveats: Patients and controls were found to share twenty-nine CD8+ CDR3 sequences.

TCR beta VDJ combinations and CDR3 sequences were profiled from genomic DNA. TCRdb re-called the reads with MiXCR, one entry per CDR3 protein. Of a few hundred thousand distinct CDR3 sequences in the sample, under 60% were seen once. Trimming cost V 2 bases and J 2 bases, with 10 bases left between them. CDR3 length: 14 amino acids. CDR1 is SNHLY, CDR2 FYNNEI, per germline. This TCR derives from a human donor with aplastic anemia. The rearrangement links TRBV2 to TRBJ2-7; a possible D gene is TRBD1 (5 bases). The sequencing input was sorted CD4+, CD8+, or CD8+CD57+ T cells (not recorded which) from PBMCs. The CDR3 is CASSETGSTYEQYF. As DNA, the CDR3 is TGTGCCAGCAGTGAAACAGGCTCTACCTACGAGCAGTACTTC.